Listed here are 26 T cell receptor beta chains from one sample, sequenced in a study of cytomegalovirus exposure and HLA in healthy donors. The PCR used 60 Vbeta and 13 Jbeta primers. The assay was immunoSEQ multiplex PCR, and TCRdb's table has in-frame clones only and misses some. The table lists approximately 140,000 clones. The sequencing input was PBMCs. The receptors shown here come from a woman aged 40 to 50 in good health and CMV-seronegative.

The chain couples TRBV28 to TRBJ2-3; a weak D match, TRBD1 (8 bases). V was cut by 6 bases and J by 7 bases, with 14 bases left in between. The CDR3 is 13 residues long. Germline CDR1 and CDR2: MDHEN and SYDVKM. The CDR3, as DNA: TGTGCCAGCAGCCAACAGGGGGGGAATACGCAGTATTTT. Translation: CASSQQGGNTQYF.

The chain combines TRBV28 with TRBJ2-1; 7 bases line up with TRBD2. Germline CDR1 and CDR2: MDHEN and SYDVKM. The CDR3 sequence is 14 residues long. V shed 7 bases and J 4 bases; nucleotides not matched to a gene: 7. CDR3 protein: CASTIIGGYNEQFF. For the CDR3, the DNA is TGTGCCAGCACCATAATCGGGGGGTACAATGAGCAGTTCTTC.

V gene TRBV4-1 combines with J gene TRBJ2-3; D is perhaps TRBD1 (5 bases). Germline CDR1 MGHRA, CDR2 YSYEKL. Trimming took off 0 bases at V and 4 bases at J, with 14 bases between the two ends. The CDR3 covers 16 residues. The chain's CDR3 is CASSQDEQERPDTQYF. Here the CDR3 DNA reads TGCGCCAGCAGCCAAGACGAACAGGAGCGTCCAGATACGCAGTATTTT.

CDR3 sequence (DNA): TGTGCCAGCAGCGTACATACAGGGGGGAATGAAAAACTGTTTTTT. This sequence encodes CASSVHTGGNEKLFF. V and J are TRBV9 and TRBJ1-4; 8 bases fit TRBD1. The CDR3 is made up of 15 amino acids. Germline CDR1 is SGDLS and CDR2 is YYNGEE. The V segment lost 1 base and the J segment 5 bases; nucleotides outside the gene matches: 4.

The genes are TRBV5-5 and TRBJ1-2; 7 nucleotides match TRBD1. Trimming at V came to 3 bases and at J to 4 bases, leaving 6 bases not matched to a gene. The CDR3 spans 14 residues. Germline-derived CDR1 and CDR2 are SGHKS and YYEKEE (reference sequence). The CDR3 spells CASSSPTGTYGYTF. In nucleotides, the CDR3 is TGTGCCAGCAGCTCCCCGACAGGGACCTATGGCTACACCTTC.

This chain joins TRBV29-1 and TRBJ2-3, with a weak D call TRBD1 (5 bases). This CDR3 has 13 amino acids. V shed 7 bases and J shed 1 base, with 12 bases lying between them. The germline gives CDR1 SQVTM, CDR2 ANQGSEA. The chain's CDR3 is CSGDTGGTDTQYF. Written as DNA, the CDR3 is TGCAGCGGAGACACAGGAGGCACAGATACGCAGTATTTT.

Worth noting for this clone: Lacking the conserved final phenylalanine or tryptophan, this CDR3 likely reflects a read error. The chain uses TRBV5-4 and TRBJ1-1; a weak D match, TRBD1 (6 bases). The V gene lost 4 bases and the J gene lost 2 bases, with 12 bases spanning the gap. In germline, CDR1 is SGHNT, CDR2 YYREEE (reference sequence). There are 14 residues in the CDR3. CDR3 loop: CASSGGQINTEAFS. The DNA for the CDR3 is TGTGCCAGCAGCGGCGGACAGATTAACACTGAAGCTTTCTCT.

The chain combines TRBV4-1 with TRBJ2-2; no firm D call. This CDR3 has 15 amino acids. CDR1 MGHRA and CDR2 YSYEKL come from the germline V gene. V was shortened by 4 bases and J by 5 bases, with 14 bases between the two germline ends. CDR3 sequence: CASSPVSVRTGELFF. The DNA for the CDR3 is TGCGCCAGCAGCCCTGTTAGTGTACGGACCGGGGAGCTGTTTTTT.

This chain uses TRBV29-1 with TRBJ1-2; D is ambiguous. The CDR3 extends over 11 amino acids. Per the germline V gene, CDR1 is SQVTM and CDR2 is ANQGSEA. The CDR3 DNA follows: TGCACCGGGATTGGGAACTATGGCTACACCTTC. This sequence encodes CTGIGNYGYTF.

The chain has TRBV29-1 and TRBJ1-2, with D possibly matching TRBD1 (6 bases). V lost 3 bases to trimming and J lost 4 bases, with 30 bases between them. CDR1 and CDR2 (germline): SQVTM, ANQGSEA. This CDR3 is 19 amino acids long. CDR3 amino acids: CSVDLPSSVPQGPTYGYTF. CDR3 nucleotides: TGCAGCGTTGACCTTCCCAGTTCAGTCCCACAGGGCCCTACCTATGGCTACACCTTC.

The chain couples TRBV4-3 to TRBJ2-2; 8 nucleotides match TRBD1. Germline V CDR1 and CDR2: LGHNA, YSLEER. The CDR3 contains 17 residues. V was clipped by 4 bases and J by 6 bases; unmatched bases: 13. CDR3 nucleotides: TGCGCCAGCAGCCCGGAAGGACAGGGAAAGAATCCCGGGGAGCTGTTTTTT. It specifies CASSPEGQGKNPGELFF.

The chain joins TRBV28 to TRBJ1-3; possible D gene TRBD1, 5 bases. Germline CDR1 is MDHEN and CDR2 is SYDVKM. CDR3 length: 15 residues. Trimming removed 2 bases at V and 4 bases at J, with 12 bases between. As DNA, the CDR3 is TGTGCCAGCAGTTTAGCCCAGGGTCTGGGAAACACCATATATTTT. Protein: CASSLAQGLGNTIYF.

This sequence joins TRBV5-1 and TRBJ2-7; a weak D match, TRBD1 (6 bases). This CDR3 is built from 17 residues. Germline V gene data show CDR1 as SGHRS and CDR2 as YFSETQ. The V end lost 3 bases, the J end lost 3 bases, and 22 bases lay between the germline ends. The CDR3 spells CASSYQGGAITLYEQYV. The CDR3 nucleotides read TGCGCCAGCAGCTACCAAGGGGGTGCAATAACCCTCTACGAGCAGTACGTC.

The gene calls are TRBV10-3 and TRBJ1-2; maybe TRBD1 (5 bases). The CDR3 totals 11 residues. Per the germline V gene, CDR1 is ENHRY and CDR2 is SYGVKD. V was clipped by 6 bases and J by 8 bases, with 10 bases between them. The CDR3 bases are TGTGCCATCAGGGGAGGGGCCGGCTACACCTTC. Protein product: CAIRGGAGYTF.

The chain combines TRBV10-3 with TRBJ2-1; D is perhaps TRBD2 (5 bases). CDR3 size: 17 residues. V dropped 0 bases and J dropped 9 bases, with 21 bases sitting between them. The V gene's germline CDR1 is ENHRY and CDR2 SYGVKD. In nucleotides, the CDR3 is TGTGCCATCAGTGAGTCCAGCGGCTACGGGCCAGGAGTTGAGCAGTTCTTC. It translates to CAISESSGYGPGVEQFF.

The V and J genes are TRBV9 and TRBJ1-3; D call uncertain. V was pared by 0 bases and J by 0 bases, with 10 bases between. The CDR3 extends over 16 amino acids. Germline CDR1 is SGDLS and CDR2 is YYNGEE. The CDR3 coding sequence is TGTGCCAGCAGCGTAGAGAATCCCGGCTCTGGAAACACCATATATTTT. This sequence encodes CASSVENPGSGNTIYF.

The chain employs TRBV28 and TRBJ1-6; D gene uncertain. This CDR3 region has 12 residues. Per germline, CDR1 MDHEN and CDR2 SYDVKM. V was trimmed by 7 bases and J by 12 bases, leaving 13 bases between them. This chain's CDR3 is CASTTVLLPLHF. CDR3 nucleotides: TGTGCCAGCACCACGGTACTTCTACCCCTCCACTTT. The full variable domain, completed using reference TRBV28 and TRBJ1-6, is DVKVTQSSRYLVKRTGEKVFLECVQDMDHENMFWYRQDPGLGLRLIYFSYDVKMKEKGDIPEGYSVSREKKERFSLILESASTNQTSMYLCASTTVLLPLHFGNGTRLTVT.

The chain carries TRBV11-2 and TRBJ1-6; possible D gene TRBD1, 6 bases. The CDR3 is 16 amino acids. Germline lookup yields CDR1 SGHAT and CDR2 FQNNGV. V lost 6 bases, J lost 5 bases, and 17 bases lay in between. CDR3 DNA: TGTGCCAGCAGTCTTACCGGGACATTTAATAATTCACCCCTCCACTTT. Amino acid sequence: CASSLTGTFNNSPLHF.

CDR3: CASSLGRGDYGYTF. The CDR3 nucleotides are TGTGCCAGCAGCTTGGGCAGGGGTGACTATGGCTACACCTTC. V gene TRBV11-2 combines with J gene TRBJ1-2; weak D call: TRBD1 (6 bases). There are 14 residues in the CDR3. Germline V CDR1 and CDR2: SGHAT, FQNNGV. V gave up 3 bases and J gave up 3 bases, with 11 bases separating them.

V and J are TRBV5-4 and TRBJ1-2, with D tentatively TRBD1 (5 bases). The CDR3 is 15 residues long. V lost 4 bases and J 2 bases, leaving 15 bases between the germline ends. In germline, CDR1 is SGHNT, CDR2 YYREEE (reference sequence). CDR3 residues: CASSVGQVANYGYTF. Written as DNA, the CDR3 is TGTGCCAGCAGCGTGGGGCAGGTTGCGAACTATGGCTACACCTTC.

In DNA, the CDR3 is TGTGCCAGCAGTAGGACTGGTGGCTACACCTTC. Its protein is CASSRTGGYTF. The chain employs TRBV2 and TRBJ1-2; no clear D. This CDR3 spans 11 amino acids. Trimming shortened V by 5 bases and J by 7 bases, and 8 bases separated the two germline ends. Germline CDR1 is SNHLY and CDR2 is FYNNEI.

The rearrangement links TRBV6-1 to TRBJ1-2; no firm D call. Trimming cost V 8 bases and J 0 bases, with 16 bases left between them. Germline CDR1 and CDR2: MNHNS and SASEGT. The CDR3 is 15 residues long. CDR3 nucleotide sequence: TGTGCCAGCGCTGAGGATGGGTTCTCTAACTATGGCTACACCTTC. Protein: CASAEDGFSNYGYTF.

The V and J genes are TRBV7-6 and TRBJ1-1; TRBD1 aligns across 9 bases. The J segment lost 4 bases and the V segment lost 2 bases, leaving 5 bases of the junction unmatched. CDR3 length equals 15 residues. From germline, CDR1 is SGHVS and CDR2 FNYEAQ. The CDR3 is CASSLLRQGGTEAFF. As DNA, the CDR3 is TGTGCCAGCAGCTTACTTAGACAGGGGGGCACTGAAGCTTTCTTT.

The chain joins TRBV5-1 to TRBJ1-1, with D uncertain. This CDR3 is 15 amino acids long. V gave up 0 bases and J gave up 2 bases, with 11 bases separating them. Per the germline V gene, CDR1 is SGHRS and CDR2 is YFSETQ. The CDR3 here is CASSLGWGGNTEAFF. The DNA of the CDR3 is TGCGCCAGCAGCTTGGGATGGGGAGGAAACACTGAAGCTTTCTTT.

The J gene is TRBJ2-1, the V gene TRBV6-1, with 11 bases fitting TRBD2. V lost 4 bases to trimming and J lost 8 bases; unmatched junction nucleotides: 7. This CDR3 is built from 15 residues. Germline values: CDR1 MNHNS, CDR2 SASEGT. DNA for the CDR3: TGTGCCAGCAGTGTTACTAGCGGGGGAGTAGATGAGCAGTTCTTC. It specifies CASSVTSGGVDEQFF.

The genes are TRBV5-1 and TRBJ2-5; tentative D call: TRBD2 (6 bases). Germline CDR1 reads SGHRS; CDR2 reads YFSETQ. V lost 3 bases and J 4 bases, leaving 16 bases between the germline ends. This CDR3 region has 15 residues. CDR3: CASSSTLSSVETQYF. CDR3 coding DNA: TGCGCCAGCAGCTCCACCTTGTCTAGCGTAGAGACCCAGTACTTC. Together with reference TRBV5-1 and TRBJ2-5, the CDR3 gives the full variable domain: KAGVTQTPRYLIKTRGQQVTLSCSPISGHRSVSWYQQTPGQGLQFLFEYFSETQRNKGNFPGRFSGRQFSNSRSEMNVSTLELGDSALYLCASSSTLSSVETQYFGPGTRLLVL.